The clone carrying this TCR beta chain was recorded at least ten times. Germline V gives CDR1 MNHNS, CDR2 SASEGT. This CDR3 has 14 residues. Trimming cost V 4 bases and J 8 bases, with 14 bases left between them. One entry per CDR3 protein results from TCRdb running MiXCR on the reads. The data show roughly 310,000 distinct CDR3 sequences, roughly 16% seen once. The record originates from a study of T cell repertoires in cytomegalovirus infection. The chain couples TRBV6-1 to TRBJ1-4, with a tentative D call TRBD1 (6 bases). The sample was PBMCs. This TCR derives from a human donor in good health (CMV status not recorded). Some clones in this sample may be carry-over from other donors' samples. The CDR3 DNA reads as TGTGCCAGCAGTGTATTAGGGGGTAGAGAAAAACTGTTTTTT. It specifies CASSVLGGREKLFF.